These 29 T cell receptor beta chains came from one sample sequenced in a study of post-analysis software for immune sequencing data. Study-level findings and limits: Five TRBV segments occurring more often in patients than controls included TRBV5-6, TRBV5-1 and TRBV20-1.

Incorporated into the TCR beta cDNA libraries were unique molecular identifiers, which served to reduce PCR and sequencing biases. TCRdb independently ran MiXCR on the PCR reads; one entry per CDR3 protein. The table includes roughly 800,000 distinct CDR3 sequences, just under 30% detected once. For these receptors, no antigen is known. Sequenced: blood. All receptors come from a girl between 10 and 17 years old with multiple sclerosis.

V usage is TRBV7-2 and J usage is TRBJ1-4, with D possibly TRBD1 on 5 matching bases. The CDR3 is made up of 15 amino acids. V was trimmed by 5 bases and J by 6 bases, leaving 16 bases between them. Germline V gene data show CDR1 as SGHTA and CDR2 as FQGNSA. CDR3 sequence reads: CASSLPKQDYEKLFF. CDR3 DNA: TGTGCCAGCAGCCTACCGAAACAGGATTATGAAAAACTGTTTTTT.

This clonotype was detected only once. The genes are TRBV29-1 and TRBJ2-7; D remains unclear. Germline CDR1 SQVTM, CDR2 ANQGSEA. Trimming cost V 0 bases and J 0 bases, with 9 bases left between them. The CDR3 has 14 amino acids. CDR3 protein: CSVEEATSSYEQYF. CDR3 in DNA: TGCAGCGTTGAAGAGGCTACAAGCTCCTACGAGCAGTACTTC.

The chain carries TRBV7-2 and TRBJ1-2; D may be TRBD1 (6 bases). CDR1 and CDR2 (germline): SGHTA, FQGNSA. This CDR3 is 15 amino acids long. Trimming removed 5 bases at V and 4 bases at J, with 17 bases between. The CDR3 spells CASSLQTGSAYGYTF. The CDR3, as DNA: TGTGCCAGCAGCCTACAAACAGGGTCGGCCTATGGCTACACCTTC. Variable domain in full (rest from reference TRBV7-2 and TRBJ1-2): GAGVSQSPSNKVTEKGKDVELRCDPISGHTALYWYRQSLGQGLEFLIYFQGNSAPDKSGLPSDRFSAERTGGSVSTLTIQRTQQEDSAVYLCASSLQTGSAYGYTFGSGTRLTVV.

Note on this clonotype: This may be a read error: a much more frequent sequence differs by one nucleotide. The V call is TRBV20-1, the J call TRBJ2-7, with a weak D call TRBD2 (6 bases). Trimming took off 2 bases at V and 5 bases at J, with 13 bases between the two ends. The CDR3 consists of 13 residues. Germline V lookup: CDR1 DFQATT, CDR2 SNEGSKA (reference sequence). CDR3 loop: CSARLARANEQYF. CDR3 nucleotides: TGCAGTGCTAGACTAGCGAGAGCGAACGAGCAGTACTTC.

With respect to this clonotype: A single base separates this from a much larger clone, so it may be a read error. This chain links TRBV6-5 with TRBJ2-4; unclear D gene. V gave up 6 bases and J gave up 0 bases, with 6 bases separating them. Germline V gives CDR1 MNHEY, CDR2 SVGAGI. The CDR3 is 13 amino acids. As DNA, the CDR3 is TGTGCCAGCAGGGAAGTAGCCAAAAACATTCAGTACTTC. Protein sequence: CASREVAKNIQYF.

The chain uses TRBV20-1 and TRBJ1-2; TRBD1 agrees at 9 bases. V lost 5 bases to trimming and J lost 4 bases; unmatched junction nucleotides: 5. Germline-derived CDR1 and CDR2 are DFQATT and SNEGSKA (reference sequence). The CDR3 length is 13 residues. Here the CDR3 DNA reads TGCAGTGCTGGGACAGGGCCTGGCTATGGCTACACCTTC. It specifies CSAGTGPGYGYTF.

The chain combines TRBV6-5 with TRBJ1-1, with D possibly being TRBD1 (6 bases). Germline CDR1 MNHEY, CDR2 SVGAGI. This CDR3 spans 14 amino acids. The V end lost 1 base, the J end lost 6 bases, and 12 bases lay between the germline ends. CDR3 sequence reads: CASSYLGWGPEAFF. The CDR3 region has the DNA TGTGCCAGCAGTTACTTGGGGTGGGGGCCTGAAGCTTTCTTT.

The chain recombines TRBV7-2 with TRBJ2-5; 8 bases line up with TRBD2. Germline V CDR1 and CDR2: SGHTA, FQGNSA. There are 16 residues in the CDR3. The V segment lost 3 bases and the J segment 11 bases; nucleotides outside the gene matches: 17. Written as DNA, the CDR3 is TGTGCCAGCAGCTTCCTACTAGCGGACATATACAATGAGCAGTACTTC. Protein sequence: CASSFLLADIYNEQYF. The full variable domain, with the rest looked up from reference TRBV7-2 and TRBJ2-5, is GAGVSQSPSNKVTEKGKDVELRCDPISGHTALYWYRQSLGQGLEFLIYFQGNSAPDKSGLPSDRFSAERTGGSVSTLTIQRTQQEDSAVYLCASSFLLADIYNEQYFGPGTRLLVL.

The rearrangement links TRBV20-1 to TRBJ2-1, with 7 bases identical to TRBD2. After removal of 5 bases from V and 0 bases from J, the junction contained 4 bases not matched to a gene. Looked up from germline, CDR1 is DFQATT and CDR2 is SNEGSKA (reference sequence). The CDR3 spans 14 residues. CDR3 in amino acids: CSASAGLSYNEQFF. CDR3 coding DNA: TGCAGTGCTTCAGCGGGACTCTCCTACAATGAGCAGTTCTTC.

This clonotype was picked up many times. CDR3 loop: CASSRVGETQYF. CDR3 bases: TGTGCCAGCTCTAGGGTGGGGGAGACCCAGTACTTC. This chain connects TRBV9 to TRBJ2-5; D not resolved. CDR3 length: 12 residues. V was shortened by 7 bases and J by 5 bases, with 12 bases between the two germline ends. Germline CDR1 and CDR2: SGDLS and YYNGEE.

This clonotype was picked up a small number of times. The rearrangement joins TRBV20-1 to TRBJ1-2, with 9 bases fitting TRBD1. There are 13 residues in the CDR3. The V gene end was trimmed by 7 bases and the J gene end by 2 bases; junction bases not matched to a gene: 5. Germline CDR1 reads DFQATT; CDR2 reads SNEGSKA (reference sequence). The CDR3 nucleotides read TGCAGTGGCCCGGGACAGGGAAACTATGGCTACACCTTC. Its translation is CSGPGQGNYGYTF.

The chain has TRBV13 and TRBJ2-2; D unclear. Trimming pared 3 bases from V and 7 bases from J, leaving 9 bases between. Germline loops: CDR1 PRHDT, CDR2 FYEKMQ (reference sequence). CDR3 size: 13 residues. The CDR3 sequence is CASSLFRNGELFF. CDR3 in DNA: TGTGCCAGCAGCTTGTTTCGAAACGGGGAGCTGTTTTTT.

Concerning this clonotype itself: A junction boundary mismatches the germline segment, possibly from a read error. The rearrangement links TRBV7-2 to TRBJ1-4; D call uncertain. CDR1 and CDR2 from the germline V gene are SGHTA and FQGNSA. The CDR3 is 15 residues long. As DNA, the CDR3 is TGTGCCAGCAGCTTAGCCGTTAGGCATAATGAAGAACTGTTTTTT. Its protein is CASSLAVRHNEELFF.

This chain uses TRBV7-2 with TRBJ2-2, with 11 positions matching TRBD2. CDR1 and CDR2 from the germline V gene are SGHTA and FQGNSA. The length of the CDR3 is 16 residues. V dropped 3 bases and J dropped 5; count of bases not matched to a gene: 5. This CDR3 is CASSFPSSGRTGELFF. CDR3 coding DNA: TGTGCCAGCAGCTTCCCCTCTAGCGGGAGGACCGGGGAGCTGTTTTTT.

In this sample, this clonotype turned up once. One end of the junction is discordant with germline, which a read error may explain. The rearrangement joins TRBV15 to TRBJ2-2; 7 bases are a match to TRBD2. Per germline, CDR1 LNHNV and CDR2 YYDKDF (reference sequence). There are 18 residues in the CDR3. The CDR3: CATSRELIPVGRAGERFF. The CDR3 nucleotides are TGTGCCACCAGCAGAGAACTTATCCCCGTGGGGAGGGCCGGGGAGCGGTTTTTT.

The CDR3 DNA is TGTGCCAGCAGTTACAAGGGGCTAGCCAAAAACATTCAGTACTTC. It yields the protein CASSYKGLAKNIQYF. The genes are TRBV6-5 and TRBJ2-4; D is possibly TRBD1 (5 bases). Per germline, CDR1 MNHEY and CDR2 SVGAGI. V was cut by 2 bases and J by 0 bases, with 8 bases left in between. CDR3 length: 15 residues.

This clonotype was detected a few times. The chain couples TRBV5-6 to TRBJ2-7; maybe TRBD1 (6 bases). The end of the DNA fits TRBJ2-5 better, so the J call may be wrong. This CDR3 has 13 residues. CDR1 and CDR2 from the germline V gene are SGHDT and YYEEEE. The CDR3 coding sequence is TGTGCCGGGAAGCGGACAGCCCAAGAGACCCAGTACTTC. This sequence encodes CAGKRTAQETQYF.

As concerns this clonotype: One end of the junction does not line up with germline, which may come from a read error. The J gene is TRBJ1-2, the V gene TRBV29-1, with D possibly TRBD1 on 6 matching bases. The germline V gene encodes CDR1 SQVTM and CDR2 ANQGSEA. The CDR3 covers 15 residues. The CDR3 nucleotides are TGCAGCGTCGCGACTTGGACAGATTCTGGCTGGGGCTACACCTTT. Protein: CSVATWTDSGWGYTF.

This clonotype occurred many times. This chain links TRBV29-1 with TRBJ1-2; D unresolved. V was trimmed by 7 bases and J by 0 bases, leaving 15 bases between them. The CDR3 covers 14 residues. Germline CDR1 SQVTM, CDR2 ANQGSEA. CDR3 protein: CSAPGAAPNYGYTF. The CDR3 nucleotides are TGCAGCGCTCCGGGTGCGGCCCCTAACTATGGCTACACCTTC.

V usage is TRBV6-1 and J usage is TRBJ2-7; a weak D match, TRBD1 (5 bases). Trimming took 8 bases from V and 5 from J, leaving 19 bases between them. Germline CDR1 MNHNS, CDR2 SASEGT. CDR3 size: 14 residues. CDR3 nucleotides: TGTGCCAGCTCCAAAAACGGTTGGGGCGACGAGCAGTACTTC. Translated: CASSKNGWGDEQYF.

V and J are TRBV9 and TRBJ1-1, with unresolved D. The CDR3 runs to 14 residues. Trimming took 0 bases from V and 1 from J, leaving 7 bases between them. Germline loops: CDR1 SGDLS, CDR2 YYNGEE. The CDR3: CASSVGSGNTEAFF. The CDR3 DNA sequence: TGTGCCAGCAGCGTAGGGTCAGGGAACACTGAAGCTTTCTTT.

The CDR3 here is CASSPPSGGGNSPLHF. The CDR3 region has the DNA TGTGCCAGCAGCCCCCCCTCTGGGGGGGGCAATTCACCCCTCCACTTT. The V gene is TRBV5-6, the J gene TRBJ1-6, with D perhaps TRBD1 (6 bases). V was clipped by 4 bases and J by 7 bases, with 18 bases between them. The CDR3 runs to 16 residues. CDR1 is SGHDT and CDR2 is YYEEEE in the germline V gene.

A word on this clonotype: Just one base apart from a much larger clone, this may be a read error. V is TRBV7-7 and J is TRBJ2-5; TRBD2 is a possible D gene (6 bases). Judging by the DNA end, TRBJ2-7 fits better; the J call may be wrong. Germline values: CDR1 SSHAT, CDR2 FNYEAQ (reference sequence). The CDR3 loop spans 13 amino acids. CDR3 protein: CASSLGRRDEQYF. The CDR3 region has the DNA TGTGCCAGCAGCTTAGGCAGGAGGGACGAGCAGTACTTC.

This clonotype was detected a few times. The chain uses TRBV9 and TRBJ1-6; D is ambiguous. CDR3 length: 14 residues. Trimming removed 0 bases at V and 9 bases at J, with 10 bases between. Germline CDR1 SGDLS, CDR2 YYNGEE. DNA for the CDR3: TGTGCCAGCAGCGTAGATATGGCGGGTTCACCCCTCCACTTT. Its translation is CASSVDMAGSPLHF.

Only a few counts were recorded for this clonotype. The chain couples TRBV6-6 to TRBJ2-3, with D tentatively TRBD1 or TRBD2 (5 bases each). The germline CDR1 and CDR2 sequences are MNHNY and SVGAGI (reference sequence). The CDR3 runs to 16 residues. Trimming shortened V by 6 bases and J by 2 bases, and 18 bases separated the two germline ends. The CDR3 region is CASSRSGTLYTDTQYF. The CDR3 bases are TGTGCCAGCAGCAGATCCGGGACGCTCTACACAGATACGCAGTATTTT.

The chain carries TRBV11-3 and TRBJ2-1, with 12 bases aligning to TRBD2. CDR1 SGHNT and CDR2 YENEEA come from the germline V gene. CDR3 length: 15 residues. The V and J ends lost 1 base and 9 bases, in that order; junction bases with no gene match: 4. CDR3 amino acids: CASSLGLAGVVEQFF. CDR3 DNA sequence: TGTGCCAGCAGCTTAGGACTAGCGGGAGTAGTTGAGCAGTTCTTC.

The V gene is TRBV10-3, the J gene TRBJ1-1; 9 bases fit TRBD1. The CDR3 consists of 13 residues. Trimming removed 10 bases from V and 5 bases from J; junction bases left unmatched: 8. Germline V gene sequence: CDR1 ENHRY, CDR2 SYGVKD. The CDR3 DNA sequence: TGTGCCACCCGGGGACAGGGAAATACTGAAGCTTTCTTT. It encodes CATRGQGNTEAFF.

The sample holds a few counts of this clonotype. The V gene is TRBV29-1, the J gene TRBJ2-1, with D possibly TRBD2 on 6 matching bases. Trimming removed 7 bases from V and 7 bases from J, with 8 bases in between. The germline V gene encodes CDR1 SQVTM and CDR2 ANQGSEA. This CDR3 contains 10 residues. The CDR3 sequence is CSGGANEQFF. Written as DNA, the CDR3 is TGCAGCGGCGGGGCTAATGAGCAGTTCTTC.

This sequence joins TRBV15 and TRBJ1-1, with no clear D. The CDR3 loop spans 13 amino acids. Between the trimmed V and J ends, which lost 1 base and 2 bases, there was a span of 5 bases. Germline CDR1 and CDR2: LNHNV and YYDKDF (reference sequence). The CDR3 protein is CATSRADNTEAFF. The CDR3 DNA is TGTGCCACCAGCAGAGCAGATAACACTGAAGCTTTCTTT.